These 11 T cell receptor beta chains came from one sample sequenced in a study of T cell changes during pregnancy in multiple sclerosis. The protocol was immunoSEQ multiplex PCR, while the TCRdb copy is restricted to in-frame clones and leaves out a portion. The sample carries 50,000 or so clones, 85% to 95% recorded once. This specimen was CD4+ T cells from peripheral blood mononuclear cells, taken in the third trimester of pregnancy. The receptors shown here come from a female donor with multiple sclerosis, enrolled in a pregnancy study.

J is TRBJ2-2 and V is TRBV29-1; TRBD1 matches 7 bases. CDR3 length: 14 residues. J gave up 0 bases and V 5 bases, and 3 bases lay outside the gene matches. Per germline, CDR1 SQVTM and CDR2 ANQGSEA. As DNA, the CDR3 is TGCAGCGTTACCGGGACAGCGAACACCGGGGAGCTGTTTTTT. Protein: CSVTGTANTGELFF.

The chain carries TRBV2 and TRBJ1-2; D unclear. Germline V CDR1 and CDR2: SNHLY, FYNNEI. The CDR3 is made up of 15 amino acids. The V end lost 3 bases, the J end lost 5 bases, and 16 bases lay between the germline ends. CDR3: CASSDWQDYGYGYTF. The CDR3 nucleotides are TGTGCCAGCAGTGATTGGCAGGATTATGGTTATGGCTACACCTTC.

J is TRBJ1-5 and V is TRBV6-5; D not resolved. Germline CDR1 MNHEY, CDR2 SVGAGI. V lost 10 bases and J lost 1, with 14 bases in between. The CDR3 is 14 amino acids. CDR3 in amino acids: CANHREGSNQPQHF. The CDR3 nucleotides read TGTGCCAACCACCGGGAGGGAAGCAATCAGCCCCAGCATTTT.

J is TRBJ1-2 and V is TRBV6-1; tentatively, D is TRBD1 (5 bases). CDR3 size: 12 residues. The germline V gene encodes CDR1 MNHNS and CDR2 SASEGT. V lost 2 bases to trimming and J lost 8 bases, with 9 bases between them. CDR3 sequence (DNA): TGTGCCAGCAGTGAACGGGCAGGGGGCTACACCTTC. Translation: CASSERAGGYTF.

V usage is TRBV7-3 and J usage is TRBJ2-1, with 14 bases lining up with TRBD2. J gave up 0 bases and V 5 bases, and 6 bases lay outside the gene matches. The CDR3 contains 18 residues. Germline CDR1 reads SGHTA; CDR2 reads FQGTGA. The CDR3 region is CASSRDGTSGSSYNEQFF. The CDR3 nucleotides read TGTGCCAGCAGCCGCGATGGGACTAGCGGGAGCTCCTACAATGAGCAGTTCTTC.

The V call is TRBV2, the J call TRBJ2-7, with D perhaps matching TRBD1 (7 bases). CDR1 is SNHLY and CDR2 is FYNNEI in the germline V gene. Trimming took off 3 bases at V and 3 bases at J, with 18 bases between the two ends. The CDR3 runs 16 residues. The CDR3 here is CASSDLRQGGIYEQYF. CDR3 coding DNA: TGTGCCAGCAGTGATCTCCGGCAGGGGGGTATCTACGAGCAGTACTTC.

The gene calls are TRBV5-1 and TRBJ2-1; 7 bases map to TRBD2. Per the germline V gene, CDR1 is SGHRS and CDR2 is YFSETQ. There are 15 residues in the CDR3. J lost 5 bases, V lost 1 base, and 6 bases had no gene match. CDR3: CASSLSGKLDNEQFF. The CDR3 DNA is TGCGCCAGCAGCTTGAGCGGGAAACTAGACAATGAGCAGTTCTTC. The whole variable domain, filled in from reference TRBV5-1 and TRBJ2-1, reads KAGVTQTPRYLIKTRGQQVTLSCSPISGHRSVSWYQQTPGQGLQFLFEYFSETQRNKGNFPGRFSGRQFSNSRSEMNVSTLELGDSALYLCASSLSGKLDNEQFFGPGTRLTVL.

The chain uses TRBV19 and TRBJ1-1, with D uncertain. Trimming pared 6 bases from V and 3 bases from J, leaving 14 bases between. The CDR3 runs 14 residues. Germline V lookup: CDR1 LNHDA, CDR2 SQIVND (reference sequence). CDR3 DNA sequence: TGTGCCAGTAGGCCGGGAAGGAAGGACACTGAAGCTTTCTTT. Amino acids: CASRPGRKDTEAFF.

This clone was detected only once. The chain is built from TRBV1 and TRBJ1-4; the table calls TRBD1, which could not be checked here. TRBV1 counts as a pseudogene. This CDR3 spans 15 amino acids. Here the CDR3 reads CTSSQGQGRNEKLFF. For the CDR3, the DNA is TGCACCAGCAGCCAAGGGCAGGGGCGTAATGAAAAACTGTTTTTT.

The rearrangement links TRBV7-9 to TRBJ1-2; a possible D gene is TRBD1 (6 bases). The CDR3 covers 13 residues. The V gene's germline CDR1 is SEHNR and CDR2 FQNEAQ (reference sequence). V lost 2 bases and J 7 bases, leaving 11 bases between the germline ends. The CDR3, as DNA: TGTGCCAGCAGCTTATCAGGGGCCGGTGGCTACACCTTC. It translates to CASSLSGAGGYTF.

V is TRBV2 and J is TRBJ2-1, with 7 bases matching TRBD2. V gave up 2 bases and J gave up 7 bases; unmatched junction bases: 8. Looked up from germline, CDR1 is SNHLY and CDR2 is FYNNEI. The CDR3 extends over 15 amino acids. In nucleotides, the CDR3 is TGTGCCAGCAGTGAACGGTCGGGAGGACGGAATGAGCAGTTCTTC. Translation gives CASSERSGGRNEQFF.